The 21 T cell receptor beta chains presented below share a single source sample, sequenced in a study of CD8 T cells in Susac syndrome. Reverse transcription of roughly 0.45 to 1 ug RNA was performed with random hexamers. A single record per CDR3 protein comes from TCRdb applying MiXCR to the immunoSEQ multiplex PCR reads. In the table there are more than 200,000 distinct CDR3 sequences, 80% to 95% of which are singletons. The sample taken for sequencing was CD8+ T cells from PBMCs. Receptors originate from a human donor with multiple sclerosis.

The chain employs TRBV20-1 and TRBJ2-1; no definite D call. CDR3 length: 14 amino acids. V shed 6 bases and J shed 0 bases, with 12 bases lying between them. CDR1 DFQATT and CDR2 SNEGSKA come from the germline V gene (reference sequence). The CDR3 here is CSAGAPSSYNEQFF. CDR3 sequence (DNA): TGCAGTGCCGGAGCCCCTAGCTCCTACAATGAGCAGTTCTTC.

CDR3 sequence reads: CASSSDSKYEQYF. CDR3 bases: TGTGCCAGCAGTTCGGACAGTAAATACGAGCAGTACTTC. This chain joins TRBV12-3 or TRBV12-4 and TRBJ2-7; perhaps TRBD1 as D (6 bases). The CDR3 spans 13 residues. Trimming cost V 4 bases and J 4 bases, with 11 bases left between them.

Only one count was recorded for this clonotype. The V and J genes are TRBV6-1 and TRBJ1-3; possible D gene TRBD1, 5 bases. The germline CDR1 and CDR2 sequences are MNHNS and SASEGT. The CDR3 loop spans 16 amino acids. V gave up 6 bases and J gave up 6 bases, with 21 bases separating them. CDR3: CASSGGGKPTENTIYF. Here the CDR3 DNA reads TGTGCCAGCAGCGGGGGGGGAAAACCCACTGAAAACACCATATATTTT.

The rearrangement joins TRBV11-2 to TRBJ1-4; D gene unclear. CDR1 and CDR2 (germline): SGHAT, FQNNGV. The CDR3 totals 14 residues. Trimming shortened V by 3 bases and J by 0 bases, and 5 bases separated the two germline ends. DNA of the CDR3: TGTGCCAGCAGCTTTGGCACAACTAATGAAAAACTGTTTTTT. Its translation is CASSFGTTNEKLFF.

The gene calls are TRBV29-1 and TRBJ2-1; 8 bases fit TRBD2. This CDR3 has 13 residues. The ends lost 7 bases at V and 7 bases at J; junction bases unmatched: 9. Germline CDR1 is SQVTM and CDR2 is ANQGSEA. CDR3 nucleotides: TGCAGCGCTAGGGCGGGGGGAGTGAATGAGCAGTTCTTC. It yields the protein CSARAGGVNEQFF.

The chain combines TRBV7-8 with TRBJ1-1; D gene uncertain. CDR3 size: 14 residues. The V gene lost 2 bases and the J gene lost 4 bases, with 11 bases spanning the gap. Germline V gene sequence: CDR1 SGHVS, CDR2 FQNEAQ. The CDR3 DNA sequence: TGTGCCAGCAGCTTATGGGGTTGGGGCACTGAAGCTTTCTTT. Translation: CASSLWGWGTEAFF.

The chain joins TRBV27 to TRBJ2-1, with TRBD1 identical over 7 bases. Looked up from germline, CDR1 is MNHEY and CDR2 is SMNVEV (reference sequence). V shed 6 bases and J 10 bases; nucleotides not matched to a gene: 3. This CDR3 is built from 11 residues. CDR3 sequence reads: CASRQGLEQFF. Written as DNA, the CDR3 is TGTGCCAGCAGACAGGGGTTAGAGCAGTTCTTC.

The V call is TRBV2, the J call TRBJ1-1; D is perhaps TRBD1 (6 bases). V was shortened by 10 bases and J by 11 bases, with 20 bases between the two germline ends. The CDR3 runs to 12 residues. Germline lookup yields CDR1 SNHLY and CDR2 FYNNEI. The CDR3 region has the DNA TGTGCCAACCAGCCCACGGGGGGGCCGGCTTTCTTT. This sequence encodes CANQPTGGPAFF.

The chain links TRBV5-4 to TRBJ2-1; 9 nucleotides line up with TRBD1. Germline CDR1 and CDR2: SGHNT and YYREEE (reference sequence). This CDR3 region has 15 residues. J gave up 8 bases and V 4 bases, and 10 bases lay outside the gene matches. The CDR3 region has the DNA TGTGCCAGCAGCATAGGGACAGGGCTGGGGGATGAGCAGTTCTTC. It specifies CASSIGTGLGDEQFF.

As regards this clonotype: One end of the junction varies from germline; a read error may be responsible. V gene TRBV25-1 combines with J gene TRBJ2-2; unclear D gene. Germline V gives CDR1 MGHDK, CDR2 SYGVNS. The length of the CDR3 is 12 residues. Here the CDR3 reads CASSEFTGELFF. In DNA, the CDR3 is TGTGCCAGCAGCGAATTCACCGGGGAGCTGTTTTTT.

This clonotype was observed a few times. The V gene is TRBV29-1, the J gene TRBJ2-1; D ambiguous. Germline assignment: CDR1 SQVTM and CDR2 ANQGSEA. The CDR3 loop spans 10 amino acids. V dropped 4 bases and J dropped 8 bases, with 6 bases sitting between them. Written as DNA, the CDR3 is TGCAGCGTTGTGAACTATGAGCAGTTCTTC. It is translated as CSVVNYEQFF.

This clonotype was picked up one time. V and J are TRBV6-2 or TRBV6-3 and TRBJ1-5, with D maybe TRBD1 (6 bases). Germline CDR1 reads MNHEY; CDR2 reads SVGEGT. V lost 4 bases to trimming and J lost 7 bases, with 14 bases between them. This CDR3 contains 14 residues. CDR3 region: CASSSHREEQPQHF. CDR3 sequence (DNA): TGTGCCAGCAGTTCACACAGGGAGGAACAGCCCCAGCATTTT.

This chain joins TRBV5-6 and TRBJ2-5; D gene uncertain. The germline V gene encodes CDR1 SGHDT and CDR2 YYEEEE. V was clipped by 1 base and J by 4 bases, with 2 bases between them. This CDR3 spans 11 amino acids. CDR3 protein: CASSLLETQYF. In DNA form, the CDR3 reads TGTGCCAGCAGCTTGTTAGAGACCCAGTACTTC.

The V and J genes are TRBV4-2 and TRBJ2-7, with 9 bases that match TRBD1. Per the germline V gene, CDR1 is LGHNA and CDR2 is YNFKEQ. The CDR3 has 15 amino acids. Losses at the gene ends were 3 bases for V and 3 bases for J; bases not matched to a gene: 6. Written as DNA, the CDR3 is TGTGCCAGCAGCCAGGGACAGGGATTGTACTACGAGCAGTACTTC. It encodes CASSQGQGLYYEQYF.

This clonotype appeared a few times. The chain employs TRBV12-3 or TRBV12-4 and TRBJ1-1; D unclear. Trimming took off 3 bases at V and 0 bases at J, with 8 bases between the two ends. The CDR3 loop spans 14 amino acids. The CDR3 sequence is CASSLAGMNTEAFF. CDR3 in DNA: TGTGCCAGCAGTTTGGCAGGCATGAACACTGAAGCTTTCTTT.

The gene calls are TRBV27 and TRBJ2-3; TRBD2 matches at 9 bases. From germline, CDR1 is MNHEY and CDR2 SMNVEV (reference sequence). The CDR3 length is 16 residues. Germline trimming cut 5 bases from V and 0 bases from J; bases unmatched to any gene: 6. CDR3 residues: CASSPIAGASTDTQYF. CDR3 bases: TGTGCCAGCAGTCCAATAGCGGGAGCTAGCACAGATACGCAGTATTTT.

The rearrangement uses TRBV19 and TRBJ2-1, with TRBD2 matching 7 bases. CDR1 is LNHDA and CDR2 is SQIVND in the germline V gene (reference sequence). The CDR3 loop spans 15 amino acids. The V segment lost 4 bases and the J segment 4 bases; nucleotides outside the gene matches: 7. CDR3 DNA sequence: TGTGCCAGTAGTAACGGGGGAGGGGTTTACAATGAGCAGTTCTTC. As protein: CASSNGGGVYNEQFF. The variable domain in full, completed from reference TRBV19 and TRBJ2-1, reads DGGITQSPKYLFRKEGQNVTLSCEQNLNHDAMYWYRQDPGQGLRLIYYSQIVNDFQKGDIAEGYSVSREKKESFPLTVTSAQKNPTAFYLCASSNGGGVYNEQFFGPGTRLTVL.

The chain joins TRBV30 to TRBJ2-7, with 7 bases fitting TRBD2. The germline V gene has CDR1 GTSNPN and CDR2 SVGIG (reference sequence). CDR3 size: 13 residues. Unmatched junction bases numbered 11, after V lost 7 bases and J lost 5 bases. Here the CDR3 DNA reads TGTGCCTCCGAGACTAGCAGACCCGACGAGCAGTACTTC. This gives the protein CASETSRPDEQYF.

The V call is TRBV27, the J call TRBJ1-1; possible D gene TRBD1, 5 bases. Trimming took off 7 bases at V and 5 bases at J, with 17 bases between the two ends. Germline CDR1 MNHEY, CDR2 SMNVEV (reference sequence). The CDR3 totals 14 residues. This chain's CDR3 is CASTRTGVGTEAFF. CDR3 sequence (DNA): TGTGCCAGCACCCGAACGGGGGTAGGGACTGAAGCTTTCTTT.

The CDR3 loop reads CASSLGLAGVEVEQFF. The CDR3 nucleotides are TGTGCCAGCAGCTTAGGTCTAGCGGGAGTGGAGGTTGAGCAGTTCTTC. This sequence joins TRBV7-6 and TRBJ2-1; 10 nucleotides agree with TRBD2. This CDR3 is built from 16 residues. From germline, CDR1 is SGHVS and CDR2 FNYEAQ. V was pared by 1 base and J by 9 bases, with 9 bases of the junction left unmatched.

The chain employs TRBV2 and TRBJ2-7; tentatively, D is TRBD2 (5 bases). The germline CDR1 and CDR2 sequences are SNHLY and FYNNEI. CDR3 length: 15 amino acids. The V and J ends lost 0 bases and 2 bases respectively, with 11 bases between them. The DNA of the CDR3 is TGTGCCAGCAGTGAAGCTCCGGGGTTCCCCTACGAGCAGTACTTC. Protein sequence: CASSEAPGFPYEQYF.